This TCR beta chain appears in the sequencing data of a study of CD8+ T cells in alopecia areata. The study's findings and limits: Clonality in lesional scalp, especially alopecia totalis/universalis, exceeded that of normal scalp. Scalp and blood samples kept many expanded lesional clones throughout tofacitinib. Scalp samples also contribute reads from the resident alphabeta T cells found in normal skin.

CDR3 length equals 14 residues. Germline trimming cut 5 bases from V and 1 base from J; bases unmatched to any gene: 0. CDR1 is SGHRS and CDR2 is YFSETQ in the germline V gene. The sample holds one count of this clone. No antigen is known for it. RNA, once extracted, was reverse transcribed into cDNA for use as the sequencing template. Sequencing was performed with immunoSEQ multiplex PCR; in TCRdb, only in-frame clones are kept and a portion is missing. The sample yields fewer than 350,000 clones, over 45% seen once. Stated treatment: oral pan-JAK inhibitor, 5-10 mg twice daily. Punch biopsies of lesional scalp, plus peripheral blood, were taken from alopecia areata patients.

This TCR derives from a human donor with alopecia areata. The chain couples TRBV5-1 to TRBJ2-3; 11 nucleotides agree with TRBD2. The source material was CD4+ T cells sorted from blood, sampled at week 24, from a patient treated with tofacitinib. The CDR3 DNA is TGCGCCAGCAGGGGACTAGCGGGCACAGATACGCAGTATTTT. Amino acids: CASRGLAGTDTQYF.